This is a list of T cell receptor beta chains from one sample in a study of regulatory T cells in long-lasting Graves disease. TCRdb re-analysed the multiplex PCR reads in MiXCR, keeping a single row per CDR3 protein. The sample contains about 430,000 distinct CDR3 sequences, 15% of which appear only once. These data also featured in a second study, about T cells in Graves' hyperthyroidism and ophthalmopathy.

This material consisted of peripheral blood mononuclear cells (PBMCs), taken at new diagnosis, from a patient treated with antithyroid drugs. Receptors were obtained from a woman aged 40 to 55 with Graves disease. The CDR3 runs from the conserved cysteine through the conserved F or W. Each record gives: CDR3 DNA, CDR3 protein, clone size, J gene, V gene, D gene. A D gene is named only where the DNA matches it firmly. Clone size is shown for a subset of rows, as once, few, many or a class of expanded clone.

TGTGCCAGCAGCTTAGGCGGGACAGCGAACACTGAAGCTTTCTTT CASSLGGTANTEAFF NA TRBJ1-1 TRBV11-3 TRBD1
TGTGCCAGCTCAGACCGGGCCAGACCAAACACCATATATTTT CASSDRARPNTIYF NA TRBJ1-3 TRBV3-1 NA
TGTGCCAGCAGCTCAACCCCGGACAGGGCCCATGAGCAGTTCTTC CASSSTPDRAHEQFF many TRBJ2-1 TRBV7-2 TRBD1
TGTGCCACCAGCAGACGCCCGACAGGGGTCTATGGCTACACCTTC CATSRRPTGVYGYTF few TRBJ1-2 TRBV15 TRBD1
TGTGCCAGCAGCCAAGTGCCCTCCGAGCAGTACTTC CASSQVPSEQYF many TRBJ2-7 TRBV14 NA
TGCGCCAGCAGCTTGGCTCCAGGGGGACGACCTGAAGCTTTCTTT CASSLAPGGRPEAFF NA TRBJ1-1 TRBV5-1 TRBD1
TGTGCCAGCTCCACCAAAGCCGCTAGCGGGAGTGGTGGGGAGCTGTTTTTT CASSTKAASGSGGELFF few TRBJ2-2 TRBV7-9 TRBD2
TGTGCCAGCAGTTTGCTGAGGGGGCAGGGGAACACTGAAGCTTTCTTT CASSLLRGQGNTEAFF many TRBJ1-1 TRBV27 TRBD1
TGTGCCAGCAGTTTAGGCAGGATCTATAACTATGGCTACACCTTC CASSLGRIYNYGYTF many TRBJ1-2 TRBV12-3/TRBV12-4 NA
TGTGCCAGCAGTGAAACTAGCGGAAGCTCCTACAATGAGCAGTTCTTC CASSETSGSSYNEQFF many TRBJ2-1 TRBV2 TRBD2
TGTGCCAGCAGCTTAGGGCTGGACAGGTTTTTTACGCAGTATTTT CASSLGLDRFFTQYF many TRBJ2-3 TRBV11-2 TRBD1
TGTGCCAGCAGCCAAGATCAGGCCAGGGGAGGGGAGACCCAGTACTTC CASSQDQARGGETQYF many TRBJ2-5 TRBV7-8 NA
TGTGCCAGCAGTGCGGGAGGGACCCGTAACACCGGGGAGCTGTTTTTT CASSAGGTRNTGELFF NA TRBJ2-2 TRBV12-3/TRBV12-4 TRBD2
TGCGCCAGCAGCTTGAGTTCATCCCCCGGGGAGCTGTTTTTT CASSLSSSPGELFF few TRBJ2-2 TRBV5-1 NA
TGCAGTGCTACTAGCGGGAGGGCCAATTTAGACATTCAGTACTTC CSATSGRANLDIQYF few TRBJ2-4 TRBV20-1 TRBD2
TGTGCCAGCAGTGACCGGGGTGGTGTCAGGCGAAACATTCAGTACTTC CASSDRGGVRRNIQYF many TRBJ2-4 TRBV2 NA
TGTGCCAGCAGCTCCCACCAGGGTTACGAGCAGTACTTC CASSSHQGYEQYF many TRBJ2-7 TRBV7-2 NA
TGTGCCACCAGTGGGCAGGGTAATTCACCCCTCCACTTT CATSGQGNSPLHF few TRBJ1-6 TRBV10-3 NA
TGTGCCAGCATGGGCAGTTCTACGTATGGCTACACCTTC CASMGSSTYGYTF many TRBJ1-2 TRBV27 NA
TGTGCCAGCAGTCGATCCCCTGACAGGGTGTTTTACTATGGCTACACCTTC CASSRSPDRVFYYGYTF many TRBJ1-2 TRBV27 TRBD1
TGTGCCAGCAGTTACGGGAACCAGGGGAGTAATTCACCCCTCCACTTT CASSYGNQGSNSPLHF many TRBJ1-6 TRBV6-5 NA
TGTGCCAGCAGTGTAAGCACAGATACGCAGTATTTT CASSVSTDTQYF many TRBJ2-3 TRBV2 NA
TGCGCCAGCAGCCTGTTCGGGACTAGCGAATACGAGCAGTACTTC CASSLFGTSEYEQYF many TRBJ2-7 TRBV5-1 TRBD2
TGCAGCGTTGAAGTTCAGACCCTGTGGAATGAGCAGTTCTTC CSVEVQTLWNEQFF few TRBJ2-1 TRBV29-1 NA
TGTGCCAGTAGTATTAGGTCACCAACCGGGGGGACAGATACGCAGTATTTT CASSIRSPTGGTDTQYF NA TRBJ2-3 TRBV19 TRBD2
TGTGCCAGCAGTTGGGGGCGCGGGGGCGGCTACACCTTC CASSWGRGGGYTF many TRBJ1-2 TRBV28 NA
TGCGCCAGCAGCCAAGAGACTAGCGGGAGGTGGAATGAGCAGTTCTTC CASSQETSGRWNEQFF few TRBJ2-1 TRBV4-1 TRBD2
TGTGCCTGGAGTGACCCCGTCCTTAGTACCACCTTCCCTAGCGCTTTAGGGCAGTTCTTC CAWSDPVLSTTFPSALGQFF NA TRBJ2-1 TRBV30 NA
TGCAGTGCTCAGACCCACTTGAGCTCCTACGAGCAGTACTTC CSAQTHLSSYEQYF few TRBJ2-7 TRBV20-1 NA
TGTGCCAGCAGTTTAGCGGGCGCAGGACCCCACGAGCAGTACTTC CASSLAGAGPHEQYF many TRBJ2-7 TRBV27 NA
TGTGCCAGCAAATTCGGGACAGTGAACACCGGGGAGCTGTTTTTT CASKFGTVNTGELFF many TRBJ2-2 TRBV6-1 TRBD1
TGTGCCAGCAGCTTCGGGCTATTCACAGATACGCAGTATTTT CASSFGLFTDTQYF many TRBJ2-3 TRBV7-9 NA
TGTGCCAGCAGCTTATTTGGGACTAGGTCCGGAGAGCAGTACTTC CASSLFGTRSGEQYF many TRBJ2-7 TRBV11-2 TRBD2
TGTGCCAGCAGTTCGGACCCCCACTCCTACAATGAGCAGTTCTTC CASSSDPHSYNEQFF many TRBJ2-1 TRBV12-3/TRBV12-4 NA
TGCGCCAGCAGTGAAGCCGGGGGGACCTACGAGCAGTACTTC CASSEAGGTYEQYF NA TRBJ2-7 TRBV10-2 TRBD2
TGTGCCAGCAGCTTAGCTGGGGGACAGGTCTATGGCTACACCTTC CASSLAGGQVYGYTF few TRBJ1-2 TRBV7-9 TRBD1
TGTGCCAGCAGCCCCCCAGTTCAGACCCAGTACTTC CASSPPVQTQYF many TRBJ2-5 TRBV11-2 NA
TGTGCCAGCTCACCACGACAGGGGGCTACCTACGAGCAGTACTTC CASSPRQGATYEQYF NA TRBJ2-7 TRBV18 TRBD1
TGTGCCAGCAGCCCGGAGACAGGGGTCGCCGGGGAGCTGTTTTTT CASSPETGVAGELFF NA TRBJ2-2 TRBV9 TRBD1
TGTGCCAGCACGGGAGGGCCGGTAGATACGCAGTATTTT CASTGGPVDTQYF many TRBJ2-3 TRBV2 TRBD2
TGTGCCACCTGGGCAGGGACCCAAGAGACCCAGTACTTC CATWAGTQETQYF many TRBJ2-5 TRBV18 NA
TGTGCCAGCAGTTACGTGTCCGGGAGAAGGGGCAATGAGCAGTTCTTC CASSYVSGRRGNEQFF NA TRBJ2-1 TRBV6-2/TRBV6-3 NA
TGTGCCAGCTCGGAGACACACGAGCAGTACTTC CASSETHEQYF many TRBJ2-7 TRBV2 NA